Listed below are T cell receptor beta chains from one sample, sequenced in a study of naive and memory T cell subsets. MiXCR was run by TCRdb on the UMI-ligation and nested PCR reads, yielding one entry per CDR3 protein. Counted here are roughly 100,000 distinct CDR3 sequences, roughly 10% occurring once; the ten biggest clones make up around 0.13%. The sequenced sample consisted of naive CD4+ T cells from blood. The origin of the receptors is a human donor in good health. Both conserved end residues are part of each CDR3. D genes are given only for firm matches. Rows give clone size only sometimes, using once, few, many, or a class for an expanded clone.

v_gene	len	abundance	d_gene	j_gene	CDR3nt	CDR3aa
TRBV6-6	15	-	-	TRBJ1-1	TGTGCCAGCTGGGGAGGGGGTTTTGTGAACACTGAAGCTTTCTTT	CASWGGGFVNTEAFF
TRBV18	13	-	TRBD1	TRBJ1-1	TGTGCCAGCTCATCTGACAGGGACACTGAAGCTTTCTTT	CASSSDRDTEAFF
TRBV5-1	14	many	TRBD2	TRBJ2-1	TGCGCCAGCAGCCCCCTGACTAGCGGGGGGGCAATGTTCTTC	CASSPLTSGGAMFF
TRBV7-9	13	few	-	TRBJ1-3	TGTGCCGGCCGGGCCGGCTCTGGAAACACCATATATTTT	CAGRAGSGNTIYF
TRBV27	17	-	-	TRBJ1-6	TGTGCCAGCAGTTTATTAGACTATAGGATCGATAATTCACCCCTCCACTTT	CASSLLDYRIDNSPLHF
TRBV12-3/TRBV12-4	16	many	TRBD1	TRBJ1-1	TGTGCCAGCAGTTTACCGTTCAGGGGGCGGTACACTGAAGCTTTCTTT	CASSLPFRGRYTEAFF
TRBV28	12	few	-	TRBJ1-1	TGTGCCAGCATGAGGCTGACAAGTGAAGCTTTCTTT	CASMRLTSEAFF
TRBV25-1	13	many	-	TRBJ2-7	TGTGCCAGCAGTGATGCAGGGAGCGTCGAGCAGTACTTC	CASSDAGSVEQYF
TRBV29-1	14	-	-	TRBJ2-2	TGCAGCGCCCAACAGAGGAGTAAAACCGGGGAGCTGTTTTTT	CSAQQRSKTGELFF
TRBV28	11	-	-	TRBJ1-2	TGTGCCAGCAGTTTCCCCGATGGCTACACCTTC	CASSFPDGYTF
TRBV20-1	17	few	TRBD2	TRBJ2-3	TGCAGTGCTACCGGGACTAGCGGGGGGGCCCGCCCAGATACGCAGTATTTT	CSATGTSGGARPDTQYF
TRBV7-2	16	few	TRBD2	TRBJ2-1	TGTGCCAGCAGCCGCCATCTAGCGGGAGGGTTAAATGAGCAGTTCTTC	CASSRHLAGGLNEQFF
TRBV20-1	14	many	-	TRBJ1-1	TGCAGTGCTGGGGACCGGACGGAGAACACTGAAGCTTTCTTT	CSAGDRTENTEAFF
TRBV5-1	13	few	-	TRBJ1-2	TGCGCCAGCAGCTTCACGGGGGGCTATGGCTACACCTTC	CASSFTGGYGYTF
TRBV27	13	few	-	TRBJ1-5	TGTGCCAGCAGTCTACGAATCAATCAGCCCCAGCATTTT	CASSLRINQPQHF
TRBV18	13	-	-	TRBJ2-3	TGTGCCAGCTCAAGATTAGACGGAGATACGCAGTATTTT	CASSRLDGDTQYF
TRBV15	12	few	-	TRBJ1-2	TGTGCCACCAGAAGGGGCTACTATGGCTACACCTTC	CATRRGYYGYTF
TRBV5-5	14	few	-	TRBJ2-3	TGTGCCAGCAGCTTGCAGGGGAGCACAGATACGCAGTATTTT	CASSLQGSTDTQYF
TRBV18	15	-	-	TRBJ2-7	TGTGCCAGCTCACCTCAGGCTAGCCGCTCCTACGAGCAGTACTTC	CASSPQASRSYEQYF
TRBV20-1	14	-	-	TRBJ1-1	TGCAGTGCTAGAGAACCGGGTACCTGGACTGAAGCTTTCTTT	CSAREPGTWTEAFF
TRBV5-1	13	-	-	TRBJ1-1	TGCGCCAGCAGCTTACAGGAGAACACTGAAGCTTTCTTT	CASSLQENTEAFF
TRBV6-5	15	-	-	TRBJ1-3	TGTGCCAGCAGTTACTCTCGGGGCTCTGGAAACACCATATATTTT	CASSYSRGSGNTIYF
TRBV4-2	15	-	-	TRBJ2-3	TGTGCCAGCAGCGGTCTGACCCTAGGTGTAGATACGCAGTATTTT	CASSGLTLGVDTQYF
TRBV5-6	15	few	-	TRBJ1-1	TGTGCCAGCAGCTACGGTAGGGGTTCGAACACTGAAGCTTTCTTT	CASSYGRGSNTEAFF
TRBV2	12	many	-	TRBJ2-7	TGTGCCAGCAGTACAGTTTCCTACGAGCAGTACTTC	CASSTVSYEQYF
TRBV15	15	few	-	TRBJ1-5	TGTGCCACCAGAGACCAGGGTCATAGCAATCAGCCCCAGCATTTT	CATRDQGHSNQPQHF
TRBV10-3	16	few	TRBD2	TRBJ2-1	TGTGCCATCAGTGAACTAGCGGGAGGTTCCTACAATGAGCAGTTCTTC	CAISELAGGSYNEQFF
TRBV7-2	11	-	-	TRBJ1-1	TGTGCCAGCAGTCTAGACACTGAAGCTTTCTTT	CASSLDTEAFF
TRBV6-6	15	few	-	TRBJ2-3	TGTGCCAGCAGCCCAGGGGTCCTCGGCACAGATACGCAGTATTTT	CASSPGVLGTDTQYF
TRBV7-2	13	few	-	TRBJ2-3	TGTGCCAGCAGCTACCCACTAGCTGATACGCAGTATTTT	CASSYPLADTQYF
TRBV6-2/TRBV6-3	14	many	TRBD2	TRBJ2-7	TGTGCCAGCCGATCCCGGGGGGGCGACTACGAGCAGTACTTC	CASRSRGGDYEQYF
TRBV20-1	13	few	-	TRBJ2-3	TGCAGTGCTAGAGTGGCAAGCACAGATACGCAGTATTTT	CSARVASTDTQYF
TRBV7-9	14	many	-	TRBJ2-1	TGTGCCAGCAGCTTAGGGTCAGACTACAATGAGCAGTTCTTC	CASSLGSDYNEQFF
TRBV7-2	14	many	TRBD1	TRBJ2-7	TGTGCCAGCAGCCAGGGACAGCCTCCTTGGGAGCAGTACTTC	CASSQGQPPWEQYF
TRBV29-1	12	many	-	TRBJ2-3	TGCAGCGTTGAAGGGACCACAGATACGCAGTATTTT	CSVEGTTDTQYF
TRBV28	14	many	TRBD1	TRBJ1-6	TGTGCCAGCAGTTTAGGACAGGTCGTTCCACCCCTCCACTTT	CASSLGQVVPPLHF
TRBV4-2	14	-	-	TRBJ2-1	TGTGCCAGCAGCCAAGCGGGAGCCCACAATGAGCAGTTCTTC	CASSQAGAHNEQFF
TRBV7-9	13	many	-	TRBJ1-3	TGTGCCAGCAGCATGGAAACCCGAAACACCATATATTTT	CASSMETRNTIYF
TRBV20-1	12	many	-	TRBJ2-5	TGCAGTGCTAGAGGTCCAGGAGGGACCCAGTACTTC	CSARGPGGTQYF
TRBV11-1	13	many	-	TRBJ1-2	TGTGCCAGCAGCGCTACAGAAAACTATGGCTACACCTTC	CASSATENYGYTF
TRBV6-2/TRBV6-3	11	-	-	TRBJ1-6	TGTGCCAGCAGCCTACAGGGACCCCTCCACTTT	CASSLQGPLHF
TRBV5-6	13	-	TRBD1	TRBJ1-2	TGTGCCAGCAGCGCGGACAGGTTCTATGGCTACACCTTC	CASSADRFYGYTF
TRBV28	14	-	TRBD1	TRBJ1-1	TGTGCCAGTCAACAGGGGCCCCTGAACACTGAAGCTTTCTTT	CASQQGPLNTEAFF
TRBV11-2	16	many	TRBD2	TRBJ2-1	TGTGCCAGCAGCCGGAAAGCGGGGGTTACCTACAATGAGCAGTTCTTC	CASSRKAGVTYNEQFF
TRBV6-2/TRBV6-3	15	few	TRBD1	TRBJ1-6	TGTGCCACCACAACTACCGGGACAGGATATTCACCCCTCCACTTT	CATTTTGTGYSPLHF
TRBV19	14	few	-	TRBJ1-5	TGTGCCAGTAGCCTACCCCATTCAGGTTCTTCCCAGCATTTT	CASSLPHSGSSQHF
TRBV12-3/TRBV12-4	14	-	TRBD2	TRBJ2-7	TGTGCCAGCAGTTCAGCGGGGAGTCAGTCTGGGCCGTACTTC	CASSSAGSQSGPYF